A single sample gave rise to the 14 T cell receptor beta chains below, sequenced in a study of blood T cells in healthy people across ages. A second roughly 6 to 11 cycle PCR used barcoded and J-beta primers. Via MiXCR, TCRdb re-called the 5' RACE reads, giving one row per CDR3 protein. The profile covers almost 1 million distinct CDR3 sequences, with just over 50% appearing a single time and about 20% taken by the ten largest. Sequencing was carried out using blood. These receptors came from a woman aged 60-75 years in good health.

This clonotype was seen a few times. V and J are TRBV29-1 and TRBJ2-1; D perhaps matches TRBD2 (6 bases). CDR3 size: 12 residues. CDR1 SQVTM and CDR2 ANQGSEA come from the germline V gene. V gave up 3 bases and J gave up 8 bases, with 11 bases separating them. CDR3 loop: CSVDREWDEQFF. The DNA for the CDR3 is TGCAGCGTTGATCGGGAGTGGGATGAGCAGTTCTTC.

This clonotype was seen ten or more times. The rearrangement links TRBV7-9 to TRBJ2-7; 8 bases are shared with TRBD2. V gave up 5 bases and J gave up 4 bases; unmatched junction bases: 4. The germline gives CDR1 SEHNR, CDR2 FQNEAQ (reference sequence). CDR3 size: 13 residues. CDR3 nucleotides: TGTGCCAGCAGCCCCGGGACTAGGTACGAGCAGTACTTC. The encoded protein is CASSPGTRYEQYF.

This clonotype occurred a few times. A read error may explain this, as a much larger clone is one base away. The chain recombines TRBV29-1 with TRBJ2-5, with D perhaps given as TRBD1 or TRBD2 (6 bases each). CDR3 length equals 14 residues. V lost 3 bases and J 11 bases, leaving 22 bases between the germline ends. Looked up from germline, CDR1 is SQVTM and CDR2 is ANQGSEA. The CDR3 protein is CSVDSRGLPGEQYF. The CDR3 DNA is TGCAGCGTTGATAGTCGGGGGCTCCCGGGTGAGCAGTACTTC. Full variable domain (remainder filled in from reference TRBV29-1 and TRBJ2-5): SAVISQKPSRDICQRGTSLTIQCQVDSQVTMMFWYRQQPGQSLTLIATANQGSEATYESGFVIDKFPISRPNLTFSTLTVSNMSPEDSSIYLCSVDSRGLPGEQYFGPGTRLLVL.

This chain joins TRBV7-2 and TRBJ2-5; 9 bases map to TRBD2. Germline V lookup: CDR1 SGHTA, CDR2 FQGNSA. J lost 0 bases, V lost 3 bases, and 5 bases had no gene match. The CDR3 has 16 residues. This CDR3 reads CASSFLAGRYQETQYF. The CDR3 nucleotides read TGTGCCAGCAGCTTCCTAGCGGGAAGGTACCAAGAGACCCAGTACTTC.

The rearrangement links TRBV12-5 to TRBJ2-3; 7 nucleotides match TRBD2. V gave up 6 bases and J gave up 3 bases; unmatched junction bases: 6. CDR1 and CDR2 from the germline V gene are LGHNT and FRNRAP. The CDR3 has 14 residues. DNA for the CDR3: TGTGCTAGTGGCCCGGGAGGTGCGACAGATACGCAGTATTTT. It specifies CASGPGGATDTQYF.

This chain connects TRBV5-1 to TRBJ2-1; tentatively, D is TRBD1 or TRBD2 (5 bases each). This CDR3 has 17 residues. Germline V gene data show CDR1 as SGHRS and CDR2 as YFSETQ. Trimming took off 0 bases at V and 9 bases at J, with 22 bases between the two ends. Here the CDR3 reads CASSLAWGRRGVSEQFF. CDR3 nucleotide sequence: TGCGCCAGCAGCTTGGCCTGGGGACGGCGCGGAGTTAGTGAGCAGTTCTTC.

This clonotype was counted a few times. The J gene is TRBJ2-7, the V gene TRBV29-1; 10 bases agree with TRBD1. V gave up 3 bases and J gave up 7 bases; unmatched junction bases: 6. CDR3 length: 13 residues. Looked up from germline, CDR1 is SQVTM and CDR2 is ANQGSEA. The CDR3 here is CSVDRTGGGEQYF. CDR3 coding DNA: TGCAGCGTTGACCGGACAGGGGGTGGGGAGCAGTACTTC.

The chain carries TRBV2 and TRBJ1-1; 9 positions match TRBD1. Per germline, CDR1 SNHLY and CDR2 FYNNEI. The CDR3 sequence is 13 residues long. V trimming: 4 bases; J trimming: 11 bases; junction bases outside the gene matches: 8. The CDR3 region has the DNA TGTGCCAGCAGTGGTCCGGGACAGGGTTATGCTTTCTTT. Its translation is CASSGPGQGYAFF.

The chain links TRBV12-3 or TRBV12-4 to TRBJ1-5; D is uncertain. The V end was cut by 3 bases, the J end by 1 base, with 7 bases between. This CDR3 is built from 14 residues. The CDR3 nucleotides read TGTGCCAGCAGTTTCGTCGGGAGCAATCAGCCCCAGCATTTT. Protein: CASSFVGSNQPQHF.

This clonotype was seen a few times. The CDR3 nucleotides are TGCAGTGCTAGAATGACTAGCGACTCCTACGAGCAGTACTTC. This gives the protein CSARMTSDSYEQYF. The chain joins TRBV20-1 to TRBJ2-7, with 8 bases lining up with TRBD2. The CDR3 consists of 14 residues. Germline CDR1 and CDR2: DFQATT and SNEGSKA (reference sequence). V shed 2 bases, J shed 0 bases, and the junction held 3 bases outside the gene matches.

A remark on this clonotype: Compared with germline, one end of the junction differs, possibly owing to a read error. The V and J genes are TRBV4-3 and TRBJ2-3; 9 bases fit TRBD2. The CDR3 is 15 residues long. From germline, CDR1 is LGHNA and CDR2 YSLEER. The CDR3 DNA is TGCACCAGCAGCAAAAGGGGACTAGCCACAGATACGCAGTATTTT. Amino acid sequence: CTSSKRGLATDTQYF.

The chain carries TRBV12-3 or TRBV12-4 and TRBJ2-7; 7 bases align to TRBD2. CDR3 length: 14 residues. V was pared by 3 bases and J by 3 bases, with 5 bases of the junction left unmatched. The CDR3, as DNA: TGTGCCAGCAGTTTGAGCGGGATGGACTACGAGCAGTACTTC. It translates to CASSLSGMDYEQYF.

V is TRBV20-1 and J is TRBJ2-3; 8 bases match TRBD1. The CDR3 runs to 15 residues. Germline V gene lookup returns CDR1 DFQATT and CDR2 SNEGSKA (reference sequence). V was pared by 0 bases and J by 6 bases, with 8 bases of the junction left unmatched. CDR3 DNA: TGCAGTGCTAGAGATGGACAGGGTGTTGGTGATACGCAGTATTTT. Amino acids: CSARDGQGVGDTQYF.

The rearrangement joins TRBV5-1 to TRBJ2-1; TRBD2 matches at 9 bases. Germline V gene data show CDR1 as SGHRS and CDR2 as YFSETQ. This CDR3 has 17 residues. With V trimmed by 3 bases and J by 8 bases, 15 bases remained unmatched. CDR3 region: CASSSDAGGPSVHEQFF. CDR3 nucleotides: TGCGCCAGCAGCTCGGACGCGGGAGGGCCCTCAGTGCATGAGCAGTTCTTC.